A single sample gave rise to the 24 T cell receptor beta chains below, sequenced in a study of CD8+CD57+ T cells in acquired aplastic anemia. The template for TCR beta VDJ and CDR3 sequence profiling was genomic DNA. TCRdb reprocessed the reads with MiXCR, giving one entry per CDR3 protein. The sample comprises approximately 380,000 distinct CDR3 sequences, approximately 70% of which are singletons, and less than 4% rests with the top ten. The sample taken for sequencing was sorted CD4+, CD8+, or CD8+CD57+ T cells (not recorded which) from PBMCs. Receptor source: a human donor in good health, serving as a control.

The V call is TRBV20-1, the J call TRBJ2-3, with 8 bases matching TRBD2. The germline CDR1 and CDR2 sequences are DFQATT and SNEGSKA (reference sequence). The CDR3 covers 14 residues. The ends lost 6 bases at V and 7 bases at J; junction bases unmatched: 12. CDR3 DNA: TGCAGTGCGACGCGGGGGGCTAGGTGGAATACGCAGTATTTT. Residues: CSATRGARWNTQYF.

The V gene is TRBV19, the J gene TRBJ1-1, with D unresolved. The CDR3 is 13 residues long. The germline V and J ends were trimmed by 3 bases and 10 bases, with 15 bases remaining between them. Germline CDR1 and CDR2: LNHDA and SQIVND (reference sequence). CDR3 region: CASSMHTYVGAFF. CDR3 nucleotide sequence: TGTGCCAGTAGTATGCACACTTACGTCGGAGCTTTCTTT.

The chain uses TRBV29-1 and TRBJ1-2; D gene ambiguous. The V gene lost 8 bases and the J gene lost 8 bases, with 15 bases spanning the gap. CDR1 is SQVTM and CDR2 is ANQGSEA in the germline V gene. This CDR3 is built from 11 residues. DNA of the CDR3: TGCAGCACCCAGCTAGGTACAGGCTACACCTTC. It yields the protein CSTQLGTGYTF.

The chain links TRBV24-1 to TRBJ2-3; 8 bases fit TRBD2. The CDR3 consists of 16 residues. Germline CDR1 KGHDR, CDR2 SFDVKD. The trim removed 2 bases at V and 2 bases at J, leaving 5 bases unmatched. This CDR3 is CATSDSSSGYTDTQYF. The CDR3 DNA reads TGTGCCACCAGTGATTCCTCTAGCGGGTACACAGATACGCAGTATTTT.

About this clonotype: A junction end diverges from the germline sequence, so it may reflect a read error. The V call is TRBV24-1, the J call TRBJ1-2; a weak D match, TRBD1 (6 bases). This CDR3 is 13 amino acids long. In germline, CDR1 is KGHDR, CDR2 SFDVKD. The CDR3 spells CATGGDTGKAQNF. The CDR3 DNA reads TGTGCCACCGGGGGGGACACGGGAAAGGCCCAGAACTTC.

This clonotype was seen more than once but under ten times. Mismatch with germline at one junction end may stem from a read error. The chain combines TRBV6-1 with TRBJ2-3, with 8 bases that match TRBD2. Germline V gives CDR1 MNHNS, CDR2 SASEGT. This CDR3 has 14 amino acids. In nucleotides, the CDR3 is TGTGCCACCAGTGCGGGGGGTTGGACAGATACGCAGTATTTT. Amino acid sequence: CATSAGGWTDTQYF.

For this clonotype: Here the CDR3 omits its conserved ending phenylalanine or tryptophan, so a read error is the likely source. Because the CDR3's place on the DNA is in doubt, the DNA is left out and the CDR3 is given as listed by TCRdb. This chain connects TRBV7-8 to TRBJ2-7; the table's D call, TRBD1, was not checked against the DNA. The CDR3 has 13 residues if both end residues are counted. CDR1 SGHVS and CDR2 FQNEAQ come from the germline V gene. The CDR3 sequence is CASSKGGSGAHVL.

The chain uses TRBV20-1 and TRBJ1-1; no definite D call. The germline V and J ends were trimmed by 3 bases and 12 bases, with 17 bases remaining between them. The CDR3 totals 12 residues. Germline assignment: CDR1 DFQATT and CDR2 SNEGSKA (reference sequence). The CDR3 DNA is TGCAGTGCTAGTAGCACGAACCAAGAGACTTTCTTT. Protein sequence: CSASSTNQETFF.

The gene calls are TRBV5-1 and TRBJ2-2; D might be TRBD2 (6 bases). The length of the CDR3 is 15 residues. V gave up 4 bases and J gave up 0 bases, with 10 bases separating them. Germline CDR1 SGHRS, CDR2 YFSETQ. This CDR3 is CASSQTGANTGELFF. The DNA for the CDR3 is TGCGCCAGCAGCCAGACGGGGGCGAACACCGGGGAGCTGTTTTTT.

This sequence joins TRBV20-1 and TRBJ2-1; D is perhaps TRBD1 (6 bases). The germline V and J ends were trimmed by 0 bases and 10 bases, with 13 bases remaining between them. CDR3 size: 13 residues. Germline V gene sequence: CDR1 DFQATT, CDR2 SNEGSKA (reference sequence). CDR3 nucleotide sequence: TGCAGTGCTAGAGATCGACAGGAGCGAGAGCAGTTCTTC. This encodes CSARDRQEREQFF.

The V call is TRBV20-1, the J call TRBJ1-2, with D possibly being TRBD1 (5 bases). The V gene's germline CDR1 is DFQATT and CDR2 SNEGSKA (reference sequence). The CDR3 sequence is 11 residues long. Trimming removed 6 bases at V and 12 bases at J, with 17 bases between. The CDR3 protein is CSAITGRGDTF. The CDR3 coding sequence is TGCAGTGCCATAACGGGGCGGGGCGACACCTTC.

CDR3 protein: CASKLADNEQFF. CDR3 DNA sequence: TGTGCCAGCAAACTAGCGGACAATGAGCAGTTCTTC. The V and J genes are TRBV7-9 and TRBJ2-1, with 8 bases matching TRBD2. The ends lost 7 bases at V and 5 bases at J; junction bases unmatched: 1. Germline CDR1 SEHNR, CDR2 FQNEAQ (reference sequence). The CDR3 covers 12 residues.

The J gene is TRBJ1-6, the V gene TRBV10-3; 7 positions match TRBD1. With 7 bases clipped from V and 4 bases from J, the junction kept 16 bases outside the gene matches. The CDR3 covers 18 residues. From germline, CDR1 is ENHRY and CDR2 SYGVKD. For the CDR3, the DNA is TGTGCCATCAAAATAGACAGGGTAGGCTCCGTTTATAATTCACCCCTCCACTTT. This codes for CAIKIDRVGSVYNSPLHF.

Comments on this clonotype: A read error may explain this, as a much larger clone is one base away. The CDR3 region has the DNA TGTGCCAGCTCCGGCGTAGCGAGGCCCACTGAAGCTTTCTTT. Amino acids: CASSGVARPTEAFF. This sequence joins TRBV6-6 and TRBJ1-1; D ambiguous. The germline CDR1 and CDR2 sequences are MNHNY and SVGAGI (reference sequence). The CDR3 has 14 amino acids. The V end lost 8 bases, the J end lost 4 bases, and 17 bases lay between the germline ends.

The rearrangement joins TRBV27 to TRBJ1-1; D possibly corresponds to TRBD1 (5 bases). This CDR3 region has 16 residues. V was shortened by 5 bases and J by 4 bases, with 20 bases between the two germline ends. The germline V gene encodes CDR1 MNHEY and CDR2 SMNVEV (reference sequence). The CDR3 region is CASSKGTGTAVTEAFF. The CDR3 nucleotides are TGTGCCAGCAGTAAGGGCACCGGGACGGCGGTCACTGAAGCTTTCTTT.

This rearrangement joins TRBV27 to TRBJ2-3, with 8 bases that match TRBD1. Trimming at V came to 4 bases and at J to 0 bases, leaving 9 bases not matched to a gene. Germline assignment: CDR1 MNHEY and CDR2 SMNVEV (reference sequence). The CDR3 is 17 residues long. The DNA for the CDR3 is TGTGCCAGCAGTTCAATCCGGGACAGGCCGAGCACAGATACGCAGTATTTT. Translated, it gives CASSSIRDRPSTDTQYF.

For the CDR3, the DNA is TGTGCCAGCAGCTTAAACAGGGTCGTCCCCGAGCAGTACTTC. Its protein is CASSLNRVVPEQYF. V is TRBV7-3 and J is TRBJ2-7; possible D gene TRBD1, 6 bases. From germline, CDR1 is SGHTA and CDR2 FQGTGA. Between the trimmed V and J ends, which lost 1 base and 6 bases, there was a span of 13 bases. This CDR3 comprises 14 residues.

Notes on this clonotype: This CDR3 fails to terminate in the conserved phenylalanine or tryptophan, so it likely reflects a read error. The DNA is left out, because the CDR3 cannot be placed on it with certainty; the CDR3 is given as TCRdb lists it. V and J are TRBV7-2 and TRBJ2-5; TRBD1 was called by the table and not checked on the DNA. Looked up from germline, CDR1 is SGHTA and CDR2 is FQGNSA. From its first to its last residue, the CDR3 has 13 amino acids. CDR3 protein: CASSLEGHCLGEG.

V is TRBV19 and J is TRBJ2-3, with 7 bases aligning to TRBD1. There are 13 residues in the CDR3. With 9 bases clipped from V and 0 bases from J, the junction kept 3 bases outside the gene matches. Germline-derived CDR1 and CDR2 are LNHDA and SQIVND (reference sequence). In DNA, the CDR3 is TGTGCCAGCGGACAGGCTAGCACAGATACGCAGTATTTT. As protein: CASGQASTDTQYF.

The V and J genes are TRBV2 and TRBJ2-5, with 11 nucleotides matching TRBD2. The CDR3 totals 17 residues. CDR1 is SNHLY, CDR2 FYNNEI, per germline. V lost 7 bases, J lost 5 bases, and 15 bases stayed unmatched. CDR3 residues: CASTLEPGTSGQETQYF. The CDR3 DNA sequence: TGTGCCAGCACTTTAGAACCCGGGACTAGCGGACAGGAGACCCAGTACTTC.

This chain links TRBV7-2 with TRBJ2-7; 7 nucleotides agree with TRBD1. The V and J ends lost 0 bases and 5 bases, in that order; junction bases with no gene match: 10. Germline CDR1 SGHTA, CDR2 FQGNSA. CDR3 length equals 16 residues. The DNA for the CDR3 is TGTGCCAGCAGCTTAGCCCGTACAGGGGCAGGTAACGAGCAGTACTTC. Encoded protein: CASSLARTGAGNEQYF.

Concerning this clonotype: A read error may produce the germline difference seen at one junction end. The rearrangement joins TRBV10-1 to TRBJ2-7; D may be TRBD1 or TRBD2 (7 bases each). The CDR3 has 14 amino acids. Germline V lookup: CDR1 WNHNN, CDR2 SYGVQD (reference sequence). The DNA of the CDR3 is TGTGCCAGCTCAGAGCGGGGACAGTCCTACGAGCAGTACTTC. Amino acid sequence: CASSERGQSYEQYF.

Notes on this clonotype: The junction departs from the called germline gene at one end, perhaps through a read error. The gene calls are TRBV2 and TRBJ1-1; D not resolved. CDR3 length equals 14 residues. In germline, CDR1 is SNHLY, CDR2 FYNNEI. Here the CDR3 reads CASSFAITGTEAFF. In DNA form, the CDR3 reads TGTGCCAGCAGTTTCGCGATAACGGGCACTGAGGCTTTCTTT.

This clonotype occurred a few times. The chain has TRBV7-2 and TRBJ1-2; no clear D. V was pared by 1 base and J by 5 bases, with 8 bases between. Germline V gives CDR1 SGHTA, CDR2 FQGNSA. This CDR3 is 13 amino acids long. The CDR3 DNA reads TGTGCCAGCAGCTTAGAGGTTACTTATGGCTACACCTTC. Amino acid sequence: CASSLEVTYGYTF. Full variable domain (missing parts from reference TRBV7-2 and TRBJ1-2): GAGVSQSPSNKVTEKGKDVELRCDPISGHTALYWYRQSLGQGLEFLIYFQGNSAPDKSGLPSDRFSAERTGGSVSTLTIQRTQQEDSAVYLCASSLEVTYGYTFGSGTRLTVV.